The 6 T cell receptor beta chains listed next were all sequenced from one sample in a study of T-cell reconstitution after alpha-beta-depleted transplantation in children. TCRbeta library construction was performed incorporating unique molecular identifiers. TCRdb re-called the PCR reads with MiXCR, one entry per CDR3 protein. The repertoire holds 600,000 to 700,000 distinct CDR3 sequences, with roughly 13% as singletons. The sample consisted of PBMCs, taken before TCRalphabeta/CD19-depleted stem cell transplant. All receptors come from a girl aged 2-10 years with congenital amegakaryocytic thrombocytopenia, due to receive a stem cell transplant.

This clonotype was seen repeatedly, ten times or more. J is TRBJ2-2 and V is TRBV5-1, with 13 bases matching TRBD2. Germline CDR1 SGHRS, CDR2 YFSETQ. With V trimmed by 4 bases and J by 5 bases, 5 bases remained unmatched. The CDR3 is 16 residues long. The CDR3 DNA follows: TGCGCCAGCAGCCGGACTAGCGGGAGCACGACCGGGGAGCTGTTTTTT. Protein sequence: CASSRTSGSTTGELFF.

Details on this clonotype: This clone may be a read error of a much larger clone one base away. The CDR3 bases are TGTGCCAGCAGCTTGGCCGGGTTCTCAGATACGCAGTATTTT. The encoded protein is CASSLAGFSDTQYF. V and J are TRBV5-4 and TRBJ2-3; no firm D call. V lost 0 bases, J lost 4 bases, and 9 bases lay in between. The CDR3 is 14 amino acids. Germline V gives CDR1 SGHNT, CDR2 YYREEE (reference sequence).

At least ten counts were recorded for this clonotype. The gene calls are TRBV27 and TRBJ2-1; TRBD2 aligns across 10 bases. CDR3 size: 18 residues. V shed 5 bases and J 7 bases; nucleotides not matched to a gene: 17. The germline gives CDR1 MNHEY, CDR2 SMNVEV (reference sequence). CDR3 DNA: TGTGCCAGCAGTCTCCTATCGAGCGGGAGGGGATCTAGGAATGAGCAGTTCTTC. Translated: CASSLLSSGRGSRNEQFF.

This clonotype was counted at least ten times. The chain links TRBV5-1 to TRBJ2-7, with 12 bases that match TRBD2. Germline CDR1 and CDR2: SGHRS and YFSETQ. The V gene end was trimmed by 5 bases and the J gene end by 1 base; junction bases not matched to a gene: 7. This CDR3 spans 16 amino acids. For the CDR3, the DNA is TGCGCCAGCAGGTGGTCCGGGACTAGCGGGTCCTACGAGCAGTACTTC. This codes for CASRWSGTSGSYEQYF.

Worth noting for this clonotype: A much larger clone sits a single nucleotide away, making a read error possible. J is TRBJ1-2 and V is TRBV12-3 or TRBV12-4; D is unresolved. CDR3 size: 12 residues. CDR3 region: CASRPAPYYHPF. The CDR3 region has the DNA TGTGCCAGCAGGCCGGCACCATACTACCACCCCTTC.

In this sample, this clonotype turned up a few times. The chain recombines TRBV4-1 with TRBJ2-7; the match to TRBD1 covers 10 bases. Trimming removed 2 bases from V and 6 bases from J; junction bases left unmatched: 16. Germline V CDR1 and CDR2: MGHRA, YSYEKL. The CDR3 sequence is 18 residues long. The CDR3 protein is CASSQPRAGDRGSGEQYF. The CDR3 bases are TGCGCCAGCAGCCAACCTAGAGCGGGGGACAGGGGAAGTGGCGAGCAGTACTTC.